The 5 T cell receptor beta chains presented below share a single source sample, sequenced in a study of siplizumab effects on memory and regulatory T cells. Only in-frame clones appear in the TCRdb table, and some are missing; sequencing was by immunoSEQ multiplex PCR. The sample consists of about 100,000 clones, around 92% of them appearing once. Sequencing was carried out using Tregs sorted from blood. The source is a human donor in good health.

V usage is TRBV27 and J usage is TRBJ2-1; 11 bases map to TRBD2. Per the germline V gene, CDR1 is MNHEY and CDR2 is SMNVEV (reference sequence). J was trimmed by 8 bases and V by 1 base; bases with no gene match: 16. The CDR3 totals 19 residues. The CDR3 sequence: CASSLLRARTSGRSYEQFF. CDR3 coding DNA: TGTGCCAGCAGTTTATTAAGGGCACGTACTAGCGGGAGATCATATGAGCAGTTCTTC.

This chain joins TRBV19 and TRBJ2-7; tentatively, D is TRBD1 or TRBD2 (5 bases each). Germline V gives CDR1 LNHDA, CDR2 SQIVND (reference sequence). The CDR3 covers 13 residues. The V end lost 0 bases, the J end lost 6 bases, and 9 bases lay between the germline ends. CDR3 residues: CASSIDHGAEQYF. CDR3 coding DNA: TGTGCCAGTAGTATAGATCACGGGGCCGAGCAGTACTTC.

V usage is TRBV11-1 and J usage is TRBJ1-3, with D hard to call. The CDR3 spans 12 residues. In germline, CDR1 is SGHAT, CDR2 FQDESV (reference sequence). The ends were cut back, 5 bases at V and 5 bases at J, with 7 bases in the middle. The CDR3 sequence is CASSTRRNTIYF. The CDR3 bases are TGTGCCAGCAGCACTCGGAGAAACACCATATATTTT.

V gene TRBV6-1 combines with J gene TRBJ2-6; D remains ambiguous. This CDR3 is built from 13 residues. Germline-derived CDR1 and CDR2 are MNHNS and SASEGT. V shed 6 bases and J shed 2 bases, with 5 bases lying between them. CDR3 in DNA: TGTGCCAGCAGCTCCCCTGGGGCCAACGTCCTGACTTTC. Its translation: CASSSPGANVLTF.

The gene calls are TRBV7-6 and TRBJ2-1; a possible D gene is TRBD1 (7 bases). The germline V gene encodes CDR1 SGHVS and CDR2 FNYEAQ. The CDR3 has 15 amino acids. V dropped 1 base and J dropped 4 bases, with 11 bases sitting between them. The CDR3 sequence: CASSLVRGRYNEQFF. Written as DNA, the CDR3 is TGTGCCAGCAGCTTAGTCAGGGGGAGGTACAATGAGCAGTTCTTC.